A selection of T cell receptor beta chains follows, all from one sample in a study of identical twins. TCRdb reprocessed the 5' RACE reads via MiXCR and lists one record per CDR3 protein. There are hundreds of thousands of distinct CDR3 sequences in the sample; 7.5% to 9.5% occur only once, and 5.5% to 9% lies in the top ten. In addition, the sample was reused for a study of yellow fever vaccine responses in identical twins.

Input material: CD8+ T cells sorted from blood. The receptors stem from a woman aged 18-29 years in good health. The CDR3 runs from the conserved cysteine through the conserved F or W. A D gene is named only where the DNA matches it firmly. Size is stated for part of the rows, as once, few or many counts, or as a class when the clone is expanded.

j_call,v_call,d_call,clone_size,cdr3_aa,cdr3_nt
TRBJ2-7,TRBV9,TRBD1,-,CASSVGSGTGSYEQYF,TGTGCCAGCAGCGTAGGCTCTGGGACAGGGTCCTACGAGCAGTACTTC
TRBJ2-7,TRBV15,-,-,CATSTGSGRSSYEQYF,TGTGCCACCAGCACCGGGAGCGGGCGTAGCTCCTACGAGCAGTACTTC
TRBJ1-5,TRBV4-3,-,-,CASSQDRYIQPQHF,TGCGCCAGCAGCCAAGACAGGTATATTCAGCCCCAGCATTTT
TRBJ2-5,TRBV4-1,TRBD2,-,CASSQAQLADEQETQYF,TGCGCCAGCAGCCAAGCACAACTAGCGGACGAACAAGAGACCCAGTACTTC
TRBJ2-7,TRBV10-3,TRBD1,few,CATTKASRDRGDEQYF,TGTGCCACCACGAAAGCTTCCCGGGACAGAGGGGACGAGCAGTACTTC
TRBJ2-2,TRBV15,TRBD1,-,CATSRVIRGQGVAGELFF,TGTGCCACCAGCAGAGTTATACGAGGACAGGGGGTCGCCGGGGAGCTGTTTTTT
TRBJ2-3,TRBV7-9,TRBD1,few,CASSLTRDSFDTQYF,TGTGCCAGCAGCTTAACTCGGGACAGTTTTGATACGCAGTATTTT
TRBJ2-2,TRBV30,-,-,CAWTDSRSGSGELFF,TGTGCTTGGACGGACAGCAGGTCGGGTTCCGGGGAGCTGTTTTTT
TRBJ2-5,TRBV6-2/TRBV6-3,TRBD2,few,CASSYSARGGGETQYF,TGTGCCAGCAGTTACTCTGCTCGGGGGGGCGGAGAGACCCAGTACTTC
TRBJ2-1,TRBV5-6,-,-,CASSLGWRERYNEQFF,TGTGCCAGCAGCTTGGGGTGGAGGGAAAGGTACAATGAGCAGTTCTTC
TRBJ1-2,TRBV28,-,few,CAGTTPGSSRGYTF,TGTGCCGGGACGACCCCAGGGAGCTCACGGGGCTACACCTTC
TRBJ2-7,TRBV27,TRBD2,many,CASSFGTSGTYEQYF,TGTGCCAGCAGTTTCGGGACTAGCGGGACCTACGAGCAGTACTTC
TRBJ1-1,TRBV4-1,-,many,CASSPGGGNTEAFF,TGCGCCAGCAGCCCCGGTGGGGGGAACACTGAAGCTTTTTTT
TRBJ1-4,TRBV7-9,-,few,CASSPVTNEKLFF,TGTGCCAGCAGCCCCGTGACTAATGAAAAACTGTTTTTT
TRBJ2-7,TRBV9,TRBD2,-,CASSVVSGGLNEQYF,TGTGCCAGCAGCGTAGTTAGCGGGGGGCTGAACGAGCAGTACTTC
TRBJ2-1,TRBV24-1,TRBD1,-,CATSDRDRSSYNEQFF,TGTGCCACCAGTGATAGGGACAGGAGCTCCTACAATGAGCAGTTCTTC
TRBJ2-5,TRBV6-1,TRBD1,-,CASSGGRDRGLRQETQYF,TGTGCCAGCAGTGGGGGCCGGGACAGGGGGCTAAGACAAGAGACCCAGTACTTC
TRBJ2-5,TRBV7-9,-,many,CASSPRDGGERETQYF,TGTGCCAGCAGCCCAAGGGACGGAGGAGAGAGGGAGACCCAGTACTTC
TRBJ2-7,TRBV5-1,-,-,CASSLEGNPDYEQYF,TGCGCCAGCAGCTTGGAGGGCAACCCGGACTACGAGCAGTACTTC
TRBJ2-5,TRBV25-1,TRBD2,few,CASSANRDYWEETQYF,TGTGCCAGCAGTGCAAACCGGGACTATTGGGAAGAGACCCAGTACTTC
TRBJ1-6,TRBV20-1,-,many,CSARDLGRDSYNSPLHF,TGCAGTGCTAGAGATCTAGGAAGGGACTCCTATAATTCACCCCTCCACTTT
TRBJ2-5,TRBV5-1,TRBD2,-,CASTLSGGSQETQYF,TGCGCCAGCACCCTTAGCGGGGGGTCTCAAGAGACCCAGTACTTC
TRBJ2-7,TRBV19,-,few,CASSIGQGSHEQYF,TGTGCCAGTAGTATCGGCCAGGGGAGCCACGAGCAGTACTTC
TRBJ1-3,TRBV29-1,-,-,CSVRESSGNTIYF,TGCAGCGTTCGGGAGAGCTCTGGAAACACCATATATTTT
TRBJ2-7,TRBV7-9,-,few,CASSFSGGSSYEQYF,TGTGCCAGCAGCTTCAGCGGCGGTAGCTCCTACGAGCAGTACTTC
TRBJ1-1,TRBV20-1,-,few,CSAAGVMNTEAFF,TGCAGTGCAGCGGGGGTTATGAACACTGAAGCTTTCTTT
TRBJ2-2,TRBV4-1,-,-,CASSQETGPNTGELFF,TGCGCCAGCAGCCAAGAGACGGGACCCAACACCGGGGAGCTGTTTTTT
TRBJ2-1,TRBV28,TRBD2,-,CASTISGTSSFEQFF,TGTGCCAGCACAATTTCCGGGACTAGCTCTTTTGAGCAGTTCTTC
TRBJ2-3,TRBV7-3,-,few,CASSSTGASDTQYF,TGTGCCAGCAGCTCAACGGGGGCATCAGATACGCAGTATTTT
TRBJ2-7,TRBV7-3,TRBD1,few,CASSPPGQQEQYF,TGTGCCAGCAGCCCCCCGGGACAGCAAGAGCAGTACTTC
TRBJ2-1,TRBV6-2/TRBV6-3,-,many,CASSYPTGEQFF,TGTGCCAGCAGTTACCCCACAGGGGAGCAGTTCTTC
TRBJ2-7,TRBV20-1,TRBD2,few,CSARVLLAGPREQYF,TGCAGTGCTAGAGTTCTACTAGCGGGACCCCGCGAGCAGTACTTC
TRBJ2-4,TRBV7-9,-,many,CASSSEGWIIQYF,TGTGCCAGCAGCTCAGAGGGTTGGATCATTCAGTACTTC
TRBJ1-6,TRBV10-3,TRBD1,many,CAIRDSQNSPLHF,TGTGCCATTCGGGACAGCCAAAATTCACCCCTCCACTTT
TRBJ2-1,TRBV4-3,TRBD2,-,CASSQDGTSGSYEQFF,TGCGCCAGCAGCCAAGATGGGACTAGCGGGAGTTATGAGCAGTTCTTC
TRBJ2-2,TRBV3-1,-,-,CASSQVVGGGELFF,TGTGCCAGCAGCCAAGTGGTCGGGGGAGGGGAGCTGTTTTTT
TRBJ2-6,TRBV6-5,-,-,CASSYSSGGSSGANVLTF,TGTGCCAGCAGTTACTCGTCCGGGGGTAGCTCTGGGGCCAACGTCCTGACTTTC
TRBJ2-5,TRBV7-8,-,many,CASSLGAGDETQYF,TGTGCCAGCAGCTTAGGGGCTGGGGACGAGACCCAGTACTTC
TRBJ2-1,TRBV4-3,-,-,CASGPTASVPYNEQFF,TGCGCCAGCGGACCGACTGCTAGCGTTCCCTACAATGAGCAGTTCTTC
TRBJ2-7,TRBV20-1,-,few,CSARDLGYEQYF,TGCAGTGCTAGAGATCTGGGCTACGAGCAGTACTTC
TRBJ2-1,TRBV4-3,TRBD2,many,CASSQVPQLAGINEQFF,TGCGCCAGCAGCCAAGTTCCTCAGCTAGCGGGAATCAATGAGCAGTTCTTC
TRBJ2-5,TRBV7-2,-,few,CASSLMTGAVIGQYF,TGTGCCAGCAGCTTAATGACGGGGGCAGTCATAGGCCAGTACTTC
TRBJ2-3,TRBV7-9,-,-,CASSSPGATTDTQYF,TGTGCCAGCAGCTCCCCTGGCGCTACCACAGATACGCAGTATTTT
TRBJ2-5,TRBV5-1,-,many,CASSSRGGRFETQYF,TGCGCCAGCAGCTCCCGGGGCGGGCGATTCGAGACCCAGTACTTC
TRBJ2-1,TRBV28,TRBD1,few,CASSTSRDSSYNEQFF,TGTGCCAGCAGTACCTCCCGGGACAGCTCCTACAATGAGCAGTTCTTC
TRBJ2-5,TRBV7-9,TRBD2,-,CASSPPPGTSGWETQYF,TGTGCCAGCAGCCCCCCCCCCGGGACTAGCGGATGGGAGACCCAGTACTTC
TRBJ2-7,TRBV7-9,TRBD2,-,CASSFSAGAISEQYF,TGTGCCAGCAGCTTCTCGGCGGGAGCGATCTCCGAGCAGTACTTC
TRBJ2-2,TRBV7-9,-,few,CASSSQEDRNTGELFF,TGTGCCAGCAGCTCCCAGGAGGACAGGAACACCGGGGAGCTGTTTTTT
TRBJ2-7,TRBV5-1,TRBD2,few,CASSLEWGGTYEQYF,TGCGCCAGCAGCTTGGAGTGGGGAGGGACCTACGAGCAGTACTTC
TRBJ2-3,TRBV11-2,-,-,CASSSSFSLLGATDTQYF,TGTGCCAGCAGCTCTTCATTCTCCCTGTTGGGGGCAACAGATACGCAGTATTTT
TRBJ2-7,TRBV14,-,-,CASSRGRVYEQYF,TGTGCCAGCAGCAGGGGGAGGGTTTACGAGCAGTACTTC
TRBJ2-3,TRBV9,-,-,CASSRDFVVTDTQYF,TGTGCCAGCAGCAGGGACTTCGTTGTCACAGATACGCAGTATTTT